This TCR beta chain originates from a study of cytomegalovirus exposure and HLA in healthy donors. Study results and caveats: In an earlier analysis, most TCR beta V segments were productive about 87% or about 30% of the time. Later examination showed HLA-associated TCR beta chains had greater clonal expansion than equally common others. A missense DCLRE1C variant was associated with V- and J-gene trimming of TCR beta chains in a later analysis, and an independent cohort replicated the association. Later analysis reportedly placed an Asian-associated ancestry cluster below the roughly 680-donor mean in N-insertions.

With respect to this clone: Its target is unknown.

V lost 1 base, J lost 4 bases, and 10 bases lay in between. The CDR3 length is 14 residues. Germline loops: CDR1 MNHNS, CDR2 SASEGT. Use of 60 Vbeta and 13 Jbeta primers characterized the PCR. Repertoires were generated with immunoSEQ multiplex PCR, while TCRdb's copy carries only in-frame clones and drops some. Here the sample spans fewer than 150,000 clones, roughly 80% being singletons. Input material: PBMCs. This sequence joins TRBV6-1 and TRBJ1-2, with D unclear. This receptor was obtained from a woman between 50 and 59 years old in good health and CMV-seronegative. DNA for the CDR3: TGTGCCAGCAGTGAAGTAATACAGACCTATGGCTACACCTTC. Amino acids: CASSEVIQTYGYTF.